These 15 T cell receptor beta chains came from one sample sequenced in a study of tumor-infiltrating lymphocytes in primary liver carcinoma. Between roughly 18 and 30 mg of unsorted bulk tissue served as the source from which RNA and DNA were co-extracted. A primer in the constant region served to generate TCR beta cDNA from approximately 460 ng of total RNA. Nested multiplex PCR, run for three rounds with slightly modified ARM-PCR, yielded TCR beta libraries. Forward primers for TRBV1-TRBV30 and a C-beta reverse primer served the first two PCR rounds, at roughly 10 cycles each. MiXCR, applied by TCRdb to the multiplex PCR reads, yields one record per CDR3 protein. The sample has approximately 190,000 distinct CDR3 sequences, just under 85% seen once. The specimen was tumor tissue from primary liver carcinoma. The receptor set was obtained from a man between 40 and 49 years old with primary liver carcinoma and hepatitis B virus infection.

On this clonotype: A read error may explain this, as a much larger clone is one base away. The genes are TRBV30 and TRBJ2-7; D is undetermined. The germline V gene has CDR1 GTSNPN and CDR2 SVGIG (reference sequence). The CDR3 contains 15 residues. V was clipped by 1 base and J by 2 bases, with 15 bases between them. In DNA, the CDR3 is TGTGCCTGGAGTGCAAACATGATCTCCCCCTACGAGCAGTACTTC. This codes for CAWSANMISPYEQYF. The entire variable domain, with the rest obtained from reference TRBV30 and TRBJ2-7, is as follows: SQTIHQWPATLVQPVGSPLSLECTVEGTSNPNLYWYRQAAGRGLQLLFYSVGIGQISSEVPQNLSASRPQDRQFILSSKKLLLSDSGFYLCAWSANMISPYEQYFGPGTRLTVT.

Remarks on this clonotype: One end of the junction is discordant with germline, which a read error may explain. The chain is built from TRBV6-6 and TRBJ2-7, with D maybe TRBD2 (6 bases). CDR1 MNHNY and CDR2 SVGAGI come from the germline V gene (reference sequence). The CDR3 consists of 12 residues. The chain's CDR3 is CARSPGAGEQHF. The CDR3 DNA follows: TGTGCCAGGAGCCCCGGAGCGGGCGAGCAGCACTTC.

This sequence joins TRBV5-5 and TRBJ2-1; 10 bases agree with TRBD2. CDR3 length: 17 amino acids. Trimming at V came to 7 bases and at J to 7 bases, leaving 17 bases not matched to a gene. Germline V gene data show CDR1 as SGHKS and CDR2 as YYEKEE (reference sequence). In DNA, the CDR3 is TGTGCCAGCTGTCGGGCTCTAGGCCTAGCGGGAGAAAATGAGCAGTTCTTC. Encoded protein: CASCRALGLAGENEQFF.

To note about this clonotype: This may stem from a read error, because a much larger clone lies one nucleotide away. The chain joins TRBV7-9 to TRBJ1-1, with 7 positions matching TRBD1. Trimming removed 1 base from V and 7 bases from J; junction bases left unmatched: 12. This CDR3 is built from 16 residues. CDR1 SEHNR and CDR2 FQNEAQ come from the germline V gene (reference sequence). In DNA, the CDR3 is TGTGCCAGCAGCTTAGAATATGGGACAGCAAGTATTGAAGCTTTCTTT. Translating gives CASSLEYGTASIEAFF. Together with reference TRBV7-9 and TRBJ1-1, the CDR3 gives the full variable domain: DTGVSQNPRHKITKRGQNVTFRCDPISEHNRLYWYRQTLGQGPEFLTYFQNEAQLEKSRLLSDRFSAERPKGSFSTLEIQRTEQGDSAMYLCASSLEYGTASIEAFFGQGTRLTVV.

A note on this clonotype: The conserved phenylalanine or tryptophan normally closing the CDR3 is absent here, so this likely arose from a read error. The chain employs TRBV12-3 or TRBV12-4 and TRBJ2-5; possible D gene TRBD1, 6 bases. The CDR3 contains 14 residues. The V end was cut by 4 bases, the J end by 2 bases, with 11 bases between. The CDR3 loop reads CASSSKGEQETQYS. In DNA, the CDR3 is TGTGCCAGCAGTTCCAAGGGGGAACAAGAGACCCAGTACTCC.

Turning to this clonotype: A junction end diverges from the germline sequence, so it may reflect a read error. The gene calls are TRBV6-5 and TRBJ1-2; D gene uncertain. CDR1 and CDR2 from the germline V gene are MNHEY and SVGAGI. This CDR3 contains 11 residues. CDR3 in amino acids: CVSIDGRGYTF. In DNA form, the CDR3 reads TGTGTCAGCATCGATGGGAGAGGCTACACCTTC.

The CDR3 coding sequence is TGCAGCGTTGATCCGGAGAGTGAAGCTTTCTTT. Residues: CSVDPESEAFF. J is TRBJ1-1 and V is TRBV29-1; D unresolved. V dropped 3 bases and J dropped 7 bases, with 9 bases sitting between them. This CDR3 comprises 11 residues. Germline assignment: CDR1 SQVTM and CDR2 ANQGSEA. The full variable domain, completed using reference TRBV29-1 and TRBJ1-1, is SAVISQKPSRDICQRGTSLTIQCQVDSQVTMMFWYRQQPGQSLTLIATANQGSEATYESGFVIDKFPISRPNLTFSTLTVSNMSPEDSSIYLCSVDPESEAFFGQGTRLTVV.

This clonotype appeared many times. J is TRBJ2-3 and V is TRBV28; TRBD1 might be the D (5 bases). This CDR3 has 14 amino acids. Germline assignment: CDR1 MDHEN and CDR2 SYDVKM. Deletions cut 9 bases from V and 0 bases from J, with 13 bases between. The CDR3 sequence is CASSRQPSTDTQYF. The CDR3 nucleotides are TGTGCCAGTTCCCGACAGCCTAGCACAGATACGCAGTATTTT.

In regard to this clonotype: An end of the junction does not agree with germline; a read error may underlie this. The chain employs TRBV11-2 and TRBJ2-7; 9 positions agree with TRBD1. Germline lookup yields CDR1 SGHAT and CDR2 FQNNGV. The CDR3 covers 15 residues. The CDR3 reads CAGSLRWTGENGQYF. The CDR3 DNA reads TGTGCCGGCAGCTTACGATGGACAGGGGAGAACGGGCAGTACTTC.

The chain combines TRBV6-5 with TRBJ2-7; a possible D gene is TRBD2 (6 bases). Trimming removed 4 bases at V and 6 bases at J, with 16 bases between. CDR3 length: 14 amino acids. Germline assignment: CDR1 MNHEY and CDR2 SVGAGI. The CDR3 nucleotides read TGTGCCAGCAGTTCTTCAGCGGGTTGGGGCGAGCAGTACTTC. Its translation is CASSSSAGWGEQYF.

About this clonotype: Compared with germline, one end of the junction differs, possibly owing to a read error. The chain employs TRBV6-6 and TRBJ2-7; the D gene is possibly TRBD2 (5 bases). CDR3 length: 13 amino acids. Germline CDR1 is MNHNY and CDR2 is SVGAGI (reference sequence). This CDR3 is CASTAGLSYEHYF. In DNA form, the CDR3 reads TGTGCCAGCACCGCAGGACTCTCTTACGAGCATTACTTC.

This clonotype was counted ten times or more. This chain joins TRBV5-4 and TRBJ2-2; D not resolved. V lost 5 bases, J lost 3 bases, and 5 bases lay in between. The CDR3 runs to 12 residues. In germline, CDR1 is SGHNT, CDR2 YYREEE (reference sequence). The CDR3 coding sequence is TGTGCCAGCAGTGGGGACACCGGGGAGCTGTTTTTT. Its translation: CASSGDTGELFF.

Of note for this clonotype: Because it lacks the conserved phenylalanine or tryptophan at the end, this CDR3 is likely a read error. Written as DNA, the CDR3 is TGTGCCAGCGCCGGAGGACCGAACAATGAGCAGTTCTTA. This encodes CASAGGPNNEQFL. The V call is TRBV5-6, the J call TRBJ2-1; D might be TRBD2 (5 bases). The CDR3 totals 13 residues. Trimming took 7 bases from V and 5 from J, leaving 13 bases between them. Germline-derived CDR1 and CDR2 are SGHDT and YYEEEE.

To note about this clonotype: The conserved closing phenylalanine or tryptophan is absent in this CDR3, likely reflecting a read error. This chain links TRBV11-2 with TRBJ1-5; no definite D call. The CDR3 totals 17 residues. Germline values: CDR1 SGHAT, CDR2 FQNNGV. The germline V and J ends were trimmed by 1 base and 1 base, with 14 bases remaining between them. The CDR3 nucleotides are TGTGCCAGCAGCTTAGTAGTGGTAAAAGGGAGCAATCAGCCCCAGCATTCT. Encoded protein: CASSLVVVKGSNQPQHS.

Turning to this clonotype: One end of the junction fails to match germline, which may point to a read error. The J gene is TRBJ2-1, the V gene TRBV29-1, with TRBD2 identical over 13 bases. The CDR3 loop spans 13 amino acids. Germline CDR1 is SQVTM and CDR2 is ANQGSEA. CDR3 loop: CRGTSGKFYEQFF. In nucleotides, the CDR3 is TGCAGGGGGACTAGCGGGAAGTTCTATGAACAGTTCTTC.